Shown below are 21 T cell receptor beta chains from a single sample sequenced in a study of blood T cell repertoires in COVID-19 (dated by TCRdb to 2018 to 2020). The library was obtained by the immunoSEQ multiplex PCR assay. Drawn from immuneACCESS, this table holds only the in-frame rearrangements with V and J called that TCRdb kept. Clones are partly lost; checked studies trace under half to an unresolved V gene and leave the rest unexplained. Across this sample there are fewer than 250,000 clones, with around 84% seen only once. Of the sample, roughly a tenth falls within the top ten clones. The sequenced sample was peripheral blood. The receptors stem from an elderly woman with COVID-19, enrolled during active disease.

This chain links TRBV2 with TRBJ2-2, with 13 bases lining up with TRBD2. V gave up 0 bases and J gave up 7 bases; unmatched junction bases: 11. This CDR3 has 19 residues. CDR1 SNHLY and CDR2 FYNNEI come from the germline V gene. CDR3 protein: CASSEAPPLAGGLGGELFF. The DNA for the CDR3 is TGTGCCAGCAGTGAAGCCCCCCCACTAGCGGGGGGGCTTGGCGGGGAGCTGTTTTTT.

Here the CDR3 reads CASSVSGGRDQPQHF. CDR3 nucleotides: TGTGCCAGCAGCGTGTCGGGGGGGAGGGATCAGCCCCAGCATTTT. The chain couples TRBV6-6 to TRBJ1-5, with D perhaps matching TRBD1 (5 bases). The CDR3 consists of 15 residues. Germline V CDR1 and CDR2: MNHNY, SVGAGI (reference sequence). Trimming removed 6 bases from V and 5 bases from J, with 17 bases in between.

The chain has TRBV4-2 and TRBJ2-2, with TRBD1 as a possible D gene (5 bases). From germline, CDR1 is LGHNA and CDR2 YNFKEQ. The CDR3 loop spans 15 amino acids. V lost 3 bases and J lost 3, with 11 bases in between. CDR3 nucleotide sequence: TGTGCCAGCAGCCATTCTCGCAGGGACACCGGGGAGCTGTTTTTT. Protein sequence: CASSHSRRDTGELFF.

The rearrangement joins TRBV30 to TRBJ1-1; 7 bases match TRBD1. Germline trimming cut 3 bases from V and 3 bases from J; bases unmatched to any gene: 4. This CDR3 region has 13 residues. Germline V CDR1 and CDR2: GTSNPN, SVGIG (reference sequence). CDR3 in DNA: TGTGCCTGGAGCCGGGACAGAGACACTGAAGCTTTCTTT. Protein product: CAWSRDRDTEAFF.

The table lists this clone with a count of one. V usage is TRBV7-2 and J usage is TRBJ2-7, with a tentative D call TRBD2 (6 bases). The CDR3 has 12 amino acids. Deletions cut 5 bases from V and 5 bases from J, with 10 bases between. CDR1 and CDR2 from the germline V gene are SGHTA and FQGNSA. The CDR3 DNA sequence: TGTGCCAGCAGCCAACTAGCAAACGAGCAGTACTTC. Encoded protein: CASSQLANEQYF.

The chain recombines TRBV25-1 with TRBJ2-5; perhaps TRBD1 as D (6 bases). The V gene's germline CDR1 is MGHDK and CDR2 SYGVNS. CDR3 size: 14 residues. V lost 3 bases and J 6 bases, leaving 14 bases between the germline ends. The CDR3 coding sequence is TGTGCCAGCAGTGACCCTGGACAGTTTAAGACCCAGTACTTC. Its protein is CASSDPGQFKTQYF.

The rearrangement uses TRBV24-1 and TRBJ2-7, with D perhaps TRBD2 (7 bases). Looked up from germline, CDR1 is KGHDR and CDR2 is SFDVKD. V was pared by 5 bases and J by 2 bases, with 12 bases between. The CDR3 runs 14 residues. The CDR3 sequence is CATSVGGGAYEQYF. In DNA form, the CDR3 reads TGTGCCACCAGTGTGGGCGGGGGCGCCTACGAGCAGTACTTC.

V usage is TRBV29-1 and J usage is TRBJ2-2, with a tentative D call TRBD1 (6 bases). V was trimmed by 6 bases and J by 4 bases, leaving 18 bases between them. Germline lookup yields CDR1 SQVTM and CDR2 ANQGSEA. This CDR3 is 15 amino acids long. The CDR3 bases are TGCAGCGTGGACCTTGGGGGCGGCGCCACCGGGGAGCTGTTTTTT. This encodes CSVDLGGGATGELFF.

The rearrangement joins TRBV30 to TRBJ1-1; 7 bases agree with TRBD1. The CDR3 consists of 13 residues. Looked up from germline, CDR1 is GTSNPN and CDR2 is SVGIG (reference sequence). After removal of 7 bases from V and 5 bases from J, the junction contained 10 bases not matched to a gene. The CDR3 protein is CASLPRGQTEAFF. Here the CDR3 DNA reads TGTGCCTCGCTCCCCCGGGGACAGACTGAAGCTTTCTTT.

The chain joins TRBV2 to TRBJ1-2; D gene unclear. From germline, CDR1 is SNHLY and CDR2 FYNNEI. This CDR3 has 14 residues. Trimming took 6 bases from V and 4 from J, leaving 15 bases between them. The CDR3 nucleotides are TGTGCCAGCAGACCCGGACTGCTTGGCTATGGCTACACCTTC. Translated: CASRPGLLGYGYTF.

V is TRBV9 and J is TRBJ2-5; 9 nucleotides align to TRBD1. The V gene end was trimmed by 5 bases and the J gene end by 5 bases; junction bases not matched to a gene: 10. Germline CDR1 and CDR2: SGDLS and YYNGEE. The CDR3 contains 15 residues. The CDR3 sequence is CASSFRQGVGETQYF. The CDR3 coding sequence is TGTGCCAGCAGTTTCAGACAGGGGGTAGGTGAGACCCAGTACTTC.

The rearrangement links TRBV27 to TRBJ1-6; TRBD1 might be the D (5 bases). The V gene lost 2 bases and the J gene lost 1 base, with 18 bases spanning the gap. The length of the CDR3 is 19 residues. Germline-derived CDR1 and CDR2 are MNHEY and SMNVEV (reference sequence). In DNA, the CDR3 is TGTGCCAGCAGTTTAGCGTTCGGGGGAGGGGCATCCTATAATTCACCCCTCCACTTT. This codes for CASSLAFGGGASYNSPLHF.

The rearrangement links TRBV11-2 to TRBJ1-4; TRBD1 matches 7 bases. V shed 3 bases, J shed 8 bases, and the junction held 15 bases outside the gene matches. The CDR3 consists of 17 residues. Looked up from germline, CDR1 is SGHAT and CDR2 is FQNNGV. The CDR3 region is CASSLRGGGTPGEKLFF. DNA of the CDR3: TGTGCCAGCAGCTTGAGAGGGGGCGGTACCCCGGGGGAAAAACTGTTTTTT.

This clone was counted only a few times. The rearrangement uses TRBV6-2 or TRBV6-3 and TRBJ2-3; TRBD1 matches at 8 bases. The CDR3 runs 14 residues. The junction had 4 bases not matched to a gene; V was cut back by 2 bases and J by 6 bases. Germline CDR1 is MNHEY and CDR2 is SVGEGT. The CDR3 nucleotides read TGTGCCAGCAGTTACCCCGACAGGGGCGATACGCAGTATTTT. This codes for CASSYPDRGDTQYF.

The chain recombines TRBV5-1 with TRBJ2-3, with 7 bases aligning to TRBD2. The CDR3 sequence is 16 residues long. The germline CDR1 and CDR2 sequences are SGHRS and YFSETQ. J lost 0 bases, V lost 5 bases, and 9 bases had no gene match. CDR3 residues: CASSTGGPRSTDTQYF. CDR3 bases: TGCGCCAGCAGTACGGGGGGTCCTCGAAGCACAGATACGCAGTATTTT.

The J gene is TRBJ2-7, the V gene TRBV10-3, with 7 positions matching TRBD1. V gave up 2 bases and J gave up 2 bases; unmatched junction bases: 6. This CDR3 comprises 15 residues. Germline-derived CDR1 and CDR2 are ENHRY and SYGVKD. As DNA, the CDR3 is TGTGCCATCAGTGAGCCGGACAGGAGACCCTACGAGCAGTACTTC. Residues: CAISEPDRRPYEQYF.

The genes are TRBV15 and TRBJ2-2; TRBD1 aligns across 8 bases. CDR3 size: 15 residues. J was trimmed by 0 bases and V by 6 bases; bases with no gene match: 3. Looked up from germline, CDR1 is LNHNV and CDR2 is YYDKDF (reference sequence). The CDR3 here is CATRSGGSNTGELFF. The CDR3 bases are TGTGCCACCAGGTCAGGGGGCTCGAACACCGGGGAGCTGTTTTTT. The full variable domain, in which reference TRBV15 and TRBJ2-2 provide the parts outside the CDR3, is DAMVIQNPRYQVTQFGKPVTLSCSQTLNHNVMYWYQQKSSQAPKLLFHYYDKDFNNEADTPDNFQSRRPNTSFCFLDIRSPGLGDTAMYLCATRSGGSNTGELFFGEGSRLTVL.

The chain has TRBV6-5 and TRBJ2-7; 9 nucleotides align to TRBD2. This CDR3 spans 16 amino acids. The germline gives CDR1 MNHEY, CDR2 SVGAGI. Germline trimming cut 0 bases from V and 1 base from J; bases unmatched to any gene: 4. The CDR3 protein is CASSYSGTSFSYEQYF. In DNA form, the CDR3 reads TGTGCCAGCAGTTACTCCGGGACTAGCTTTTCCTACGAGCAGTACTTC.

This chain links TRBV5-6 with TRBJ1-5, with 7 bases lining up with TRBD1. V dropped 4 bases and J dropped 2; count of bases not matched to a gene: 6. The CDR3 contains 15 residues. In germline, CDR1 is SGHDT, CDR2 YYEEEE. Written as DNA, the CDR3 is TGTGCCAGCAGCAGGCAGGGGGTGGGCAATCAGCCCCAGCATTTT. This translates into CASSRQGVGNQPQHF.

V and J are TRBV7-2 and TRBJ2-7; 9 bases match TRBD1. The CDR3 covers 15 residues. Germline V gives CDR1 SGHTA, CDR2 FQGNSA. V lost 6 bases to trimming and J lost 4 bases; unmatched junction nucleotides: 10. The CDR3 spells CASSSTGTGFYEQYF. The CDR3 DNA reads TGTGCCAGCAGTTCCACCGGGACAGGGTTTTACGAGCAGTACTTC.

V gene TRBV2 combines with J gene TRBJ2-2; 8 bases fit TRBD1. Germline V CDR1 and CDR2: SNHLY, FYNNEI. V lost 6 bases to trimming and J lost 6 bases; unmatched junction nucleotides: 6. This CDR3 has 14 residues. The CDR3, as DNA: TGTGCCAGCAGGGTAGGACAGGGTTCCGGGGAGCTGTTTTTT. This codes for CASRVGQGSGELFF.